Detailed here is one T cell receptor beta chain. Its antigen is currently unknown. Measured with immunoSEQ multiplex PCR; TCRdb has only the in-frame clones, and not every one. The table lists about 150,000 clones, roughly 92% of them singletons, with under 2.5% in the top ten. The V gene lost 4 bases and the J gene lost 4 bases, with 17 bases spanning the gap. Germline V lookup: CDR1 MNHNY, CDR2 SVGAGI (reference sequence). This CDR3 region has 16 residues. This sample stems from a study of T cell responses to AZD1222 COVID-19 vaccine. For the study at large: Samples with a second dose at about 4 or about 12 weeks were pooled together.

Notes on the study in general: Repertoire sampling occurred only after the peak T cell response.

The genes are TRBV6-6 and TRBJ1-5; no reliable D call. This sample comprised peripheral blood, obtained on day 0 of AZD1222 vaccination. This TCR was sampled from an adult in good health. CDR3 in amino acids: CASSSDPRAGNQPQHF. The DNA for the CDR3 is TGTGCCAGCAGTTCGGACCCCCGGGCCGGTAATCAGCCCCAGCATTTT.